Listed below are T cell receptor beta chains from one sample, sequenced in a study of CD8+CD57+ T cells in acquired aplastic anemia. TCRdb called the reads again in MiXCR, with one record for every CDR3 protein. The sample records 200,000 to 250,000 distinct CDR3 sequences, roughly 53% being singletons. Input material: sorted CD4+, CD8+, or CD8+CD57+ T cells (not recorded which) from PBMCs. All receptors derive from a human donor with aplastic anemia. Each CDR3 is given with its conserved first and last residue. D genes are given only for firm matches. Expanded clones get a size class; other rows say once, few or many, or leave the size out.

clone size: few
V gene: TRBV6-5
D gene: TRBD1
J gene: TRBJ1-1
CDR3 protein: CASSTGQGGNTEAFF
CDR3 DNA: TGTGCCAGCAGCACGGGACAGGGGGGGAACACTGAAGCTTTCTTT

clone size: few
V gene: TRBV6-5
D gene: TRBD1
J gene: TRBJ2-2
CDR3 protein: CASRTGGRTGELFF
CDR3 DNA: TGTGCCAGCAGGACAGGGGGCCGAACCGGGGAGCTGTTTTTT

clone size: few
V gene: TRBV12-3/TRBV12-4
D gene: TRBD1
J gene: TRBJ1-1
CDR3 protein: CASSQDRGNTEAFF
CDR3 DNA: TGTGCCAGCAGCCAAGACAGGGGGAACACTGAAGCTTTCTTT

clone size: .
V gene: TRBV15
D gene: .
J gene: TRBJ2-7
CDR3 protein: CATSREPHRRGEQYF
CDR3 DNA: TGTGCCACCAGCAGAGAACCCCACAGGCGGGGCGAGCAGTACTTC

clone size: .
V gene: TRBV19
D gene: TRBD2
J gene: TRBJ2-3
CDR3 protein: CASSMVSGGDTQYF
CDR3 DNA: TGTGCCAGTAGTATGGTGAGCGGGGGGGATACGCAGTATTTT

clone size: many
V gene: TRBV19
D gene: .
J gene: TRBJ2-5
CDR3 protein: CASAVGAEETQYF
CDR3 DNA: TGTGCCAGCGCGGTGGGGGCGGAAGAGACCCAGTACTTC

clone size: .
V gene: TRBV19
D gene: TRBD1
J gene: TRBJ2-7
CDR3 protein: CASSPGTGATYEQYF
CDR3 DNA: TGTGCCAGTAGTCCCGGGACAGGCGCCACCTACGAGCAGTACTTC

clone size: .
V gene: TRBV20-1
D gene: .
J gene: TRBJ1-2
CDR3 protein: CSARVAIFLCANYGYTF
CDR3 DNA: TGCAGTGCTAGAGTGGCTATATTCTTATGTGCTAACTATGGCTACACCTTC

clone size: .
V gene: TRBV7-2
D gene: .
J gene: TRBJ2-7
CDR3 protein: CASSLKGTPSYEQYF
CDR3 DNA: TGTGCCAGCAGCTTAAAGGGCACACCCTCCTACGAGCAGTACTTC

clone size: many
V gene: TRBV18
D gene: TRBD2
J gene: TRBJ2-1
CDR3 protein: CASSTGTSEFF
CDR3 DNA: TGTGCCAGCTCAACCGGGACTAGCGAGTTCTTC

clone size: many
V gene: TRBV4-2
D gene: .
J gene: TRBJ2-7
CDR3 protein: CASSQGDPTAVKQYF
CDR3 DNA: TGTGCCAGCAGCCAAGGAGACCCCACCGCGGTCAAGCAGTACTTC

clone size: .
V gene: TRBV19
D gene: TRBD1
J gene: TRBJ2-7
CDR3 protein: CASSTATGRYEQYF
CDR3 DNA: TGTGCCAGCAGCACCGCGACAGGGCGGTACGAGCAGTACTTC

clone size: .
V gene: TRBV7-9
D gene: TRBD2
J gene: TRBJ2-1
CDR3 protein: CASSPYTSGGLDEQFF
CDR3 DNA: TGTGCCAGCAGCCCTTATACTAGCGGGGGGTTGGATGAGCAGTTCTTC

clone size: .
V gene: TRBV5-1
D gene: .
J gene: TRBJ1-6
CDR3 protein: CASSFLSGSYSPLHF
CDR3 DNA: TGTGCCAGCAGCTTTCTCAGCGGGAGCTATTCACCCCTCCACTTT

clone size: once
V gene: TRBV6-6
D gene: TRBD2
J gene: TRBJ2-1
CDR3 protein: CAGSYLQGRTSGGWDNEQFF
CDR3 DNA: TGTGCCGGCAGTTACCTTCAGGGGAGGACTAGCGGGGGCTGGGACAATGAGCAGTTCTTC

clone size: many
V gene: TRBV24-1
D gene: .
J gene: TRBJ2-3
CDR3 protein: CATSGLGTDTQYF
CDR3 DNA: TGTGCCACCAGTGGCCTCGGAACAGATACGCAGTATTTT

clone size: many
V gene: TRBV5-5
D gene: .
J gene: TRBJ2-2
CDR3 protein: CASSLRLPTNTGELFF
CDR3 DNA: TGTGCCAGCAGCTTGAGGTTACCCACGAACACCGGGGAGCTGTTTTTT

clone size: many
V gene: TRBV29-1
D gene: .
J gene: TRBJ1-2
CDR3 protein: CSVTGGYGYTF
CDR3 DNA: TGCAGCGTCACGGGAGGGTATGGCTACACCTTC

clone size: .
V gene: TRBV19
D gene: .
J gene: TRBJ1-2
CDR3 protein: CASSIVGQSNYGYTF
CDR3 DNA: TGTGCCAGTAGTATTGTAGGGCAGTCTAACTATGGCTACACCTTC

clone size: .
V gene: TRBV7-7
D gene: .
J gene: TRBJ2-3
CDR3 protein: CASSSQKGPEQGPDTQYF
CDR3 DNA: TGTGCTAGCAGCTCCCAAAAGGGTCCGGAACAGGGACCAGATACGCAGTATTTT

clone size: many
V gene: TRBV5-1
D gene: TRBD1
J gene: TRBJ1-2
CDR3 protein: CASSLSPQGGAGRYTF
CDR3 DNA: TGCGCCAGCAGCTTATCCCCCCAGGGGGGCGCGGGCCGCTACACCTTC

clone size: .
V gene: TRBV9
D gene: TRBD1
J gene: TRBJ1-5
CDR3 protein: CASSQGTALRQPQHF
CDR3 DNA: TGTGCCAGCAGCCAAGGGACAGCTCTGAGGCAGCCCCAGCATTTT

clone size: .
V gene: TRBV7-9
D gene: .
J gene: TRBJ2-6
CDR3 protein: CASSLLGGPSTGANVLTF
CDR3 DNA: TGTGCCAGCAGCTTATTGGGGGGCCCGAGTACTGGGGCCAACGTCCTGACTTTC

clone size: .
V gene: TRBV25-1
D gene: .
J gene: TRBJ2-3
CDR3 protein: CASSESIWTDTQYF
CDR3 DNA: TGCGCCAGCAGTGAGTCGATTTGGACAGATACGCAGTATTTT

clone size: .
V gene: TRBV19
D gene: TRBD2
J gene: TRBJ2-3
CDR3 protein: CASSIVRLAGGRDTQYF
CDR3 DNA: TGTGCCAGTAGTATAGTCCGGCTAGCGGGAGGTCGGGATACGCAGTATTTT

clone size: .
V gene: TRBV4-3
D gene: .
J gene: TRBJ2-3
CDR3 protein: CASSTPRDSYRADTQYF
CDR3 DNA: TGCGCCAGCAGCACACCCCGGGACTCGTACAGGGCAGATACGCAGTATTTT

clone size: .
V gene: TRBV9
D gene: .
J gene: TRBJ2-7
CDR3 protein: CASSPPGQTYEQYF
CDR3 DNA: TGTGCCAGCAGCCCGCCCGGACAGACCTACGAGCAGTACTTC

clone size: once
V gene: TRBV2
D gene: .
J gene: TRBJ1-5
CDR3 protein: CASSGQVQPQHF
CDR3 DNA: TGTGCCAGCAGTGGTCAGGTTCAGCCCCAGCACTTT

clone size: many
V gene: TRBV19
D gene: .
J gene: TRBJ1-5
CDR3 protein: CASSSGGGNQPQHF
CDR3 DNA: TGTGCCAGTAGTTCAGGCGGGGGCAATCAGCCCCAGCATTTT

clone size: .
V gene: TRBV10-3
D gene: TRBD1
J gene: TRBJ1-4
CDR3 protein: CAISEGGQGNEKLFF
CDR3 DNA: TGTGCCATCAGTGAGGGGGGACAGGGGAATGAAAAACTGTTTTTT

clone size: .
V gene: TRBV2
D gene: TRBD1
J gene: TRBJ2-7
CDR3 protein: CATSRTGRYEQYF
CDR3 DNA: TGTGCCACCAGCAGGACAGGGAGATACGAGCAGTACTTC

clone size: few
V gene: TRBV25-1
D gene: .
J gene: TRBJ1-5
CDR3 protein: CASSDPGHIQPQHF
CDR3 DNA: TGTGCCAGCAGTGATCCGGGACACATTCAGCCCCAGCATTTT

clone size: .
V gene: TRBV5-5
D gene: TRBD1
J gene: TRBJ2-7
CDR3 protein: CASSLGTVGNEQYF
CDR3 DNA: TGTGCCAGCAGCTTAGGGACAGTTGGAAACGAGCAGTACTTC

clone size: .
V gene: TRBV30
D gene: .
J gene: TRBJ1-5
CDR3 protein: CAWRRGDNWYSNQPQHF
CDR3 DNA: TGTGCCTGGAGGCGGGGGGACAACTGGTATAGCAATCAGCCCCAGCATTTT

clone size: once
V gene: TRBV12-3/TRBV12-4
D gene: TRBD1
J gene: TRBJ2-2
CDR3 protein: CASSWDRVNTGEPFF
CDR3 DNA: TGTGCCAGCAGTTGGGACAGGGTAAACACCGGGGAGCCGTTTTTT

clone size: many
V gene: TRBV5-1
D gene: .
J gene: TRBJ2-5
CDR3 protein: CASSWAQGKEETQYF
CDR3 DNA: TGCGCCAGCAGCTGGGCTCAGGGGAAGGAGGAGACCCAGTACTTC

clone size: few
V gene: TRBV28
D gene: TRBD2
J gene: TRBJ2-7
CDR3 protein: CASSPRTSVSYEQYF
CDR3 DNA: TGTGCCAGCAGTCCCAGGACTAGCGTAAGTTACGAGCAGTACTTC

clone size: many
V gene: TRBV9
D gene: .
J gene: TRBJ1-1
CDR3 protein: CASSKMGVNTEAFF
CDR3 DNA: TGTGCCAGCAGCAAGATGGGGGTAAACACTGAAGCTTTCTTT

clone size: .
V gene: TRBV4-2
D gene: TRBD2
J gene: TRBJ2-1
CDR3 protein: CASSLGTSVEQFF
CDR3 DNA: TGTGCCAGTAGCCTCGGGACTAGCGTTGAGCAGTTCTTC

clone size: .
V gene: TRBV9
D gene: TRBD1
J gene: TRBJ1-6
CDR3 protein: CASSAHTGGASPLHF
CDR3 DNA: TGTGCCAGCAGCGCTCATACAGGGGGTGCTTCACCCCTCCACTTT

clone size: .
V gene: TRBV5-1
D gene: .
J gene: TRBJ1-2
CDR3 protein: CASSLVGDFGNTF
CDR3 DNA: TGCGCCAGCAGCTTGGTCGGGGACTTTGGAAACACCTTC

clone size: many
V gene: TRBV6-5
D gene: .
J gene: TRBJ1-2
CDR3 protein: CASSYDPVDGYTF
CDR3 DNA: TGTGCCAGCAGTTACGACCCGGTGGATGGCTACACCTTC

clone size: many
V gene: TRBV2
D gene: TRBD1
J gene: TRBJ2-6
CDR3 protein: CASSSDRAGANVLTF
CDR3 DNA: TGTGCCAGCAGCTCGGACAGGGCTGGGGCCAACGTCCTGACTTTC

clone size: few
V gene: TRBV20-1
D gene: .
J gene: TRBJ2-7
CDR3 protein: CSARVGLGGVEQYF
CDR3 DNA: TGCAGTGCTAGAGTAGGGCTGGGGGGCGTCGAGCAGTACTTC

clone size: once
V gene: TRBV28
D gene: TRBD1
J gene: TRBJ2-7
CDR3 protein: CASSSLSRGLYSYEQYF
CDR3 DNA: TGTGCCAGCAGTTCACTCTCGAGGGGGCTGTACTCCTACGAGCAGTACTTC